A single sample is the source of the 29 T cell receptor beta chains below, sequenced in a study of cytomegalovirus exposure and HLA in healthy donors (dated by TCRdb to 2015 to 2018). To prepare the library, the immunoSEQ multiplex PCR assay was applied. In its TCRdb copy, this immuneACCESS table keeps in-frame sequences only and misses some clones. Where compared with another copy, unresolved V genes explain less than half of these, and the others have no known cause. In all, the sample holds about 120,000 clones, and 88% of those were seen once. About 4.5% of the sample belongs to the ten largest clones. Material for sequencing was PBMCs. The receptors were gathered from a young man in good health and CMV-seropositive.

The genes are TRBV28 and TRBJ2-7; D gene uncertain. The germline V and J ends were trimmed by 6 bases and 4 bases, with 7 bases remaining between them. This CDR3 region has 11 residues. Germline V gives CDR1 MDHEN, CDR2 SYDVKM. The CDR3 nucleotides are TGTGCCAGCAGATGGCGGTACGAGCAGTACTTC. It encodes CASRWRYEQYF.

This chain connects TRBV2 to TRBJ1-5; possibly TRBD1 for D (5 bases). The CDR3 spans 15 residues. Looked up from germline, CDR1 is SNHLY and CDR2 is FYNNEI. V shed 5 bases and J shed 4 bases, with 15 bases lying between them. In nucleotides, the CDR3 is TGTGCCAGCAGTAAGGACAAGACCCGAAATCAGCCCCAGCATTTT. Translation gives CASSKDKTRNQPQHF.

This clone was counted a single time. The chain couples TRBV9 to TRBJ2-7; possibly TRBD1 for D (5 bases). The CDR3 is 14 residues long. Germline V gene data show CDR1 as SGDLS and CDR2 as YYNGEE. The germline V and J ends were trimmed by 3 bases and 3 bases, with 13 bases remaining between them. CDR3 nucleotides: TGTGCCAGCAGCGCTAAGACAGAATTCTACGAGCAGTACTTC. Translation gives CASSAKTEFYEQYF.

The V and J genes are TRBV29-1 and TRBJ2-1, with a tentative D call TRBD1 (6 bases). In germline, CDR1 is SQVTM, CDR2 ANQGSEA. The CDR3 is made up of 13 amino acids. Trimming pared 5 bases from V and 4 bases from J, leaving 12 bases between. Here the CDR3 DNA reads TGCAGCGTTAGGGACACCTTATACAATGAGCAGTTCTTC. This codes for CSVRDTLYNEQFF.

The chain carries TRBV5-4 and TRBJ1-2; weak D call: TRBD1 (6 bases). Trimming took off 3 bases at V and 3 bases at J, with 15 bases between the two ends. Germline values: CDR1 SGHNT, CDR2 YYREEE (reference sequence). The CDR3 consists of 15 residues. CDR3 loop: CASSSMGGGDYGYTF. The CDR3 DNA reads TGTGCCAGCAGCTCCATGGGGGGGGGCGACTATGGCTACACCTTC.

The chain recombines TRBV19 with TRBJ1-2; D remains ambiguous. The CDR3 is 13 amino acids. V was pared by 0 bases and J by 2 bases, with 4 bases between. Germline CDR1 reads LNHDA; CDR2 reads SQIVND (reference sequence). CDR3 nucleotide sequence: TGTGCCAGTAGTATAGACGGGAACTATGGCTACACCTTC. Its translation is CASSIDGNYGYTF.

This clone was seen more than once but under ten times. The CDR3 nucleotides read TGTGCCAGCAGCAACCGACAGTCAACTAATGAAAAACTGTTTTTT. Translated: CASSNRQSTNEKLFF. The chain couples TRBV7-2 to TRBJ1-4; maybe TRBD1 (5 bases). Trimming pared 5 bases from V and 0 bases from J, leaving 10 bases between. Germline assignment: CDR1 SGHTA and CDR2 FQGNSA. This CDR3 is built from 15 residues.

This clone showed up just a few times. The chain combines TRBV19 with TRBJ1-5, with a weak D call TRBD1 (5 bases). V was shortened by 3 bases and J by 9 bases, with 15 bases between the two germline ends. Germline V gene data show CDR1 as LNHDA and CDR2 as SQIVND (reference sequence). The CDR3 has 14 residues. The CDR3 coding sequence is TGTGCCAGTAGTATCAACAGGCCGGCAGGGCCCCAGCATTTT. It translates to CASSINRPAGPQHF.

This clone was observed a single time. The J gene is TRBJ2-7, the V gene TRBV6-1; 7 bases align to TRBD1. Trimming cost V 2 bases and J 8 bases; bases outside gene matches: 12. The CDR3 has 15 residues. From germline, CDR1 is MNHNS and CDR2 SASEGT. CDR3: CASSEWRQGRTKQYF. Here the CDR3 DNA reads TGTGCCAGCAGTGAATGGAGACAGGGAAGAACGAAGCAGTACTTC.

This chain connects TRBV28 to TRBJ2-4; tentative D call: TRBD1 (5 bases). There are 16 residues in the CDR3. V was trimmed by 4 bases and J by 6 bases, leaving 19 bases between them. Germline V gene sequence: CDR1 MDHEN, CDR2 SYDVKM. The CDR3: CASSSPPSDTGNIQYF. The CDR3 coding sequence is TGTGCCAGCAGTTCCCCCCCCTCGGACACGGGAAACATTCAGTACTTC.

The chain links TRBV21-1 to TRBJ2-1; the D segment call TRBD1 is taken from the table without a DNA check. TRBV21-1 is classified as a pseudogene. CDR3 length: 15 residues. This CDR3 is CAGGTGISLIDEQFF. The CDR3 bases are TGTGCCGGAGGGACAGGGATTTCGTTGATCGATGAGCAGTTCTTC.

The CDR3 nucleotides read TGTGCTAGTGGTTTGTCCGGGACAGGCTCCTACGAGCAGTACTTC. It yields the protein CASGLSGTGSYEQYF. The rearrangement joins TRBV12-5 to TRBJ2-7; TRBD1 matches at 8 bases. The CDR3 length is 15 residues. Germline CDR1 and CDR2: LGHNT and FRNRAP. J lost 0 bases, V lost 2 bases, and 3 bases had no gene match.

CDR3 in amino acids: CASSPLSGGYYNEQFF. CDR3 in DNA: TGCGCCAGCAGCCCGCTAAGCGGGGGCTACTACAATGAGCAGTTCTTC. V and J are TRBV5-1 and TRBJ2-1; TRBD2 matches 8 bases. Trimming cost V 4 bases and J 3 bases; bases outside gene matches: 9. Germline CDR1 and CDR2: SGHRS and YFSETQ. The CDR3 has 16 residues.

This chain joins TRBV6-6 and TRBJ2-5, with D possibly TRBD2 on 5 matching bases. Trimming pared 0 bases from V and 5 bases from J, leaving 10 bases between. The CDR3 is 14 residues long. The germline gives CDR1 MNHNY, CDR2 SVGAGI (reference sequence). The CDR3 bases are TGTGCCAGCAGTTACTCGAAAGGGAGCGAGACCCAGTACTTC. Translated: CASSYSKGSETQYF.

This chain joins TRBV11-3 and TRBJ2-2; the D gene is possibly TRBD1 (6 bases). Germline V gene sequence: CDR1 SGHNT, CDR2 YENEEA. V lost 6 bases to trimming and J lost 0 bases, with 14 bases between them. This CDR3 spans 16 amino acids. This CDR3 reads CASSLRQESNTGELFF. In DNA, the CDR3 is TGTGCCAGCAGTCTCCGACAGGAGTCGAACACCGGGGAGCTGTTTTTT.

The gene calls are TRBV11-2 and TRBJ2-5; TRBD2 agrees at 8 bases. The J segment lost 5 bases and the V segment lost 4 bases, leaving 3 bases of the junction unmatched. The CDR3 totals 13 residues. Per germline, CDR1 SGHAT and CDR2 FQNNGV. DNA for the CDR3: TGTGCCAGCAGCTCACTAGCGGTGGAGACCCAGTACTTC. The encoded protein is CASSSLAVETQYF.

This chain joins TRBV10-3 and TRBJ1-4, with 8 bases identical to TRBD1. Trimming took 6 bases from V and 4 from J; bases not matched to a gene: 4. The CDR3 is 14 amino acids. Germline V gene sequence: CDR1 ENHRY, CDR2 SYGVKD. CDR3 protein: CAISDRGGNEKLFF. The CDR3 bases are TGTGCCATCAGCGACAGGGGAGGTAATGAAAAACTGTTTTTT.

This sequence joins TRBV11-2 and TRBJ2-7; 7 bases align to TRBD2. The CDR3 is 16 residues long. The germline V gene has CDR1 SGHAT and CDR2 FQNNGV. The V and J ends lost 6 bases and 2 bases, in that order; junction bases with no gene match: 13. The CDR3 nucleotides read TGTGCCAGCAGAGCCTCAAGCGGGGTATTTACCTACGAGCAGTACTTC. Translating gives CASRASSGVFTYEQYF.

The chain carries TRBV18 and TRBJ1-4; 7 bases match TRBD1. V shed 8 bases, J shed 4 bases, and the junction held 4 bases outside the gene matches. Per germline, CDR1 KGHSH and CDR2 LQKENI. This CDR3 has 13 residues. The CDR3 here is CASGQVLNEKLFF. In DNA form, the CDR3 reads TGTGCCAGCGGACAGGTCCTTAATGAAAAACTGTTTTTT.

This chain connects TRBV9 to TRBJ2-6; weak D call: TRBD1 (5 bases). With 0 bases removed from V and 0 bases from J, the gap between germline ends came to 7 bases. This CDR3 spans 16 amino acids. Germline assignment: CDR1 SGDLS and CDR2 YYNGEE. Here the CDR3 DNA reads TGTGCCAGCAGCGTAGGGGGCACCTCTGGGGCCAACGTCCTGACTTTC. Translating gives CASSVGGTSGANVLTF.

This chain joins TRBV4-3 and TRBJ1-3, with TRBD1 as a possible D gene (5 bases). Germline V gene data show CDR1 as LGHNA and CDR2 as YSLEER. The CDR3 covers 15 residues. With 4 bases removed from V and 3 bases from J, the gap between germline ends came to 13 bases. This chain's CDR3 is CASSLLGGVGNTIYF. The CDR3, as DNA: TGCGCCAGCAGCCTATTGGGGGGGGTTGGAAACACCATATATTTT.

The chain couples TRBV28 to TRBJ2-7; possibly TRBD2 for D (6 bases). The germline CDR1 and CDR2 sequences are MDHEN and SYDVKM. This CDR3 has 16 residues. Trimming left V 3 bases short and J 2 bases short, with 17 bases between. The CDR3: CASSFSRGGGAYEQYF. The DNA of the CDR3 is TGTGCCAGCAGTTTCTCGCGGGGCGGCGGGGCCTACGAGCAGTACTTC.

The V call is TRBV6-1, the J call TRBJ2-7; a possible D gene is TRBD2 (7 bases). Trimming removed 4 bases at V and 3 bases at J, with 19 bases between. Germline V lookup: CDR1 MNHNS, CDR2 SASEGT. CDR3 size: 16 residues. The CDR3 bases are TGTGCCAGCAGTGGGCATGGGAGGGGGAGCCTCTACGAGCAGTACTTC. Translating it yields CASSGHGRGSLYEQYF.

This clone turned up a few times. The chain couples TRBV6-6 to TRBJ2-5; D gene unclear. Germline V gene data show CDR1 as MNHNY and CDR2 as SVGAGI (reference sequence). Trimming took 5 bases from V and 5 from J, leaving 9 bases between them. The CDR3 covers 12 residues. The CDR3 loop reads CASSEDVETQYF. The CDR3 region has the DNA TGTGCCAGCAGTGAGGATGTGGAGACCCAGTACTTC.

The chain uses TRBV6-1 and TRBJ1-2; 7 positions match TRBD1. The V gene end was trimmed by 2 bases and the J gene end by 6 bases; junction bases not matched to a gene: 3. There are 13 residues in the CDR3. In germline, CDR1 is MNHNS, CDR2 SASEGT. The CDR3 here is CASSEKGQHGYTF. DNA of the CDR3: TGTGCCAGCAGTGAAAAGGGACAGCATGGCTACACCTTC.

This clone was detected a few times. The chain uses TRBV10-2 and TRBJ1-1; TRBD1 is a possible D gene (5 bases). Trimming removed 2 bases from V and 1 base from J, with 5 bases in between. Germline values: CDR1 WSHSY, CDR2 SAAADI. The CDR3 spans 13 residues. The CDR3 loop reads CASSEQGNTEAFF. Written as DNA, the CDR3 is TGCGCCAGCAGTGAGCAGGGGAACACTGAAGCTTTCTTT.

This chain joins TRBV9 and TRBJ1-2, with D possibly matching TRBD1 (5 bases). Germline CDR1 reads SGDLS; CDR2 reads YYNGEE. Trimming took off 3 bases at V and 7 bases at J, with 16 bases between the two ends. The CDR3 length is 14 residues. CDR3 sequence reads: CASSGGGVVVGYTF. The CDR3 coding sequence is TGTGCCAGCAGCGGGGGAGGGGTAGTCGTTGGCTACACCTTC.

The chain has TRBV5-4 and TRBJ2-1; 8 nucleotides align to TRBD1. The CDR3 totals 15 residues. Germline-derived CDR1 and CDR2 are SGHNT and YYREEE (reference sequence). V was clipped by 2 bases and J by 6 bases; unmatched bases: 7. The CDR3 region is CASSLPGTGGNEQFF. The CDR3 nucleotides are TGTGCCAGCAGCTTACCCGGGACAGGTGGCAATGAGCAGTTCTTC.

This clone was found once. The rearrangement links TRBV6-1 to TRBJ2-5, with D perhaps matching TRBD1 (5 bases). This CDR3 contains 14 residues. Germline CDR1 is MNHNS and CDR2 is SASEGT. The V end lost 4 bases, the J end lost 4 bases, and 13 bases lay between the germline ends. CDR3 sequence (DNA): TGTGCCAGCAGTGGTCAGGGTTACGGAGAGACCCAGTACTTC. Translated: CASSGQGYGETQYF.